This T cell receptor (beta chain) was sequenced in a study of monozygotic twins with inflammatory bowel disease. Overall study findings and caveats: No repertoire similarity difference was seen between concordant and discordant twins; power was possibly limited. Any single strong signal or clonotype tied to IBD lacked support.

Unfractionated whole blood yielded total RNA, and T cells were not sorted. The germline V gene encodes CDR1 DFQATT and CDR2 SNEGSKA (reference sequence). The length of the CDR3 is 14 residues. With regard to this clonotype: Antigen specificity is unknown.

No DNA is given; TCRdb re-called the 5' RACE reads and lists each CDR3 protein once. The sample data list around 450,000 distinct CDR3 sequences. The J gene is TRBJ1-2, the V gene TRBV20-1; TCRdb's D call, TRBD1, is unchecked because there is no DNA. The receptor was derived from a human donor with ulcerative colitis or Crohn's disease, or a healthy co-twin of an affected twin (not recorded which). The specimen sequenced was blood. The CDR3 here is CSAESTGVGYGYTF.